The 29 T cell receptor beta chains reported below all come from one sample, sequenced in a study of cytomegalovirus exposure and HLA in healthy donors. The PCR was carried out with 60 Vbeta primers and 13 Jbeta primers. Generated by immunoSEQ multiplex PCR, the TCRdb table keeps only in-frame clones and is missing some. Of roughly 150,000 clones listed, 80% to 85% are singletons. The material sequenced was PBMCs. Every receptor here comes from a male donor in good health and CMV-seronegative.

V is TRBV6-5 and J is TRBJ2-2; D unclear. The germline V and J ends were trimmed by 5 bases and 0 bases, with 10 bases remaining between them. CDR1 and CDR2 from the germline V gene are MNHEY and SVGAGI. The CDR3 contains 15 residues. CDR3 amino acids: CASSGQAPNTGELFF. CDR3 sequence (DNA): TGTGCCAGCAGTGGTCAAGCTCCGAACACCGGGGAGCTGTTTTTT.

This chain joins TRBV27 and TRBJ1-6, with 8 bases matching TRBD1. CDR1 is MNHEY and CDR2 is SMNVEV in the germline V gene (reference sequence). J was trimmed by 8 bases and V by 4 bases; bases with no gene match: 1. CDR3 size: 13 residues. CDR3 bases: TGTGCCAGCAGTTACAGGGGGGATTCACCCCTCCACTTT. Protein sequence: CASSYRGDSPLHF.

The chain links TRBV29-1 to TRBJ2-7; D gene uncertain. Trimming cost V 5 bases and J 2 bases, with 7 bases left between them. CDR1 SQVTM and CDR2 ANQGSEA come from the germline V gene. The CDR3 consists of 11 residues. This chain's CDR3 is CSVLYTYEQYF. The CDR3 nucleotides read TGCAGCGTTCTTTATACCTACGAGCAGTACTTC.

The CDR3 region is CASSPTGTGGHGELFF. In DNA form, the CDR3 reads TGTGCCAGCAGTCCAACCGGGACAGGGGGCCACGGGGAGCTGTTTTTT. This chain joins TRBV28 and TRBJ2-2, with 12 bases that match TRBD1. Germline V lookup: CDR1 MDHEN, CDR2 SYDVKM. The CDR3 spans 16 residues. J was trimmed by 7 bases and V by 5 bases; bases with no gene match: 8.

The chain combines TRBV6-6 with TRBJ2-7; weak D call: TRBD2 (6 bases). With 0 bases removed from V and 3 bases from J, the gap between germline ends came to 9 bases. Germline V CDR1 and CDR2: MNHNY, SVGAGI (reference sequence). The CDR3 consists of 14 residues. DNA for the CDR3: TGTGCCAGCAGTTACTCGATCGGGGGCTACGAGCAGTACTTC. It translates to CASSYSIGGYEQYF.

With respect to this clone: At one of its ends the junction is not consistent with the germline gene, which may arise from a read error. The V and J genes are TRBV29-1 and TRBJ1-1, with a tentative D call TRBD1 (5 bases). Germline CDR1 reads SQVTM; CDR2 reads ANQGSEA. The CDR3 is made up of 14 amino acids. The DNA for the CDR3 is TGCAGCGTTAAAGAAGGGGATATGAACACTGAAGCTTTCTTT. It translates to CSVKEGDMNTEAFF.

This chain uses TRBV5-1 with TRBJ2-6; TRBD1 might be the D (6 bases). The germline V and J ends were trimmed by 2 bases and 3 bases, with 12 bases remaining between them. Germline values: CDR1 SGHRS, CDR2 YFSETQ. The CDR3 consists of 16 residues. In DNA form, the CDR3 reads TGCGCCAGCAGCTTAACAGGGCTGCTTGGGGCCAACGTCCTGACTTTC. Amino acids: CASSLTGLLGANVLTF.

The chain employs TRBV5-4 and TRBJ2-1, with 10 bases that match TRBD2. The CDR3 is made up of 18 amino acids. CDR1 and CDR2 from the germline V gene are SGHNT and YYREEE (reference sequence). The trim removed 4 bases at V and 4 bases at J, leaving 14 bases unmatched. The CDR3 DNA reads TGTGCCAGCAGCGGGTTAACCAGCGGGGGGGCCGTATACAATGAGCAGTTCTTC. Its translation is CASSGLTSGGAVYNEQFF.

V is TRBV10-1 and J is TRBJ1-1; D is unclear. This CDR3 spans 14 amino acids. Germline assignment: CDR1 WNHNN and CDR2 SYGVQD (reference sequence). Between the trimmed V and J ends, which lost 7 bases and 5 bases, there was a span of 17 bases. The CDR3 loop is CASTGGTLGTEAFF. Written as DNA, the CDR3 is TGCGCCAGCACCGGAGGAACCTTGGGGACTGAAGCTTTCTTT.

This sequence joins TRBV6-1 and TRBJ2-1; TRBD1 matches 7 bases. V lost 11 bases, J lost 8 bases, and 12 bases stayed unmatched. The CDR3 totals 13 residues. Per the germline V gene, CDR1 is MNHNS and CDR2 is SASEGT. The CDR3 reads CAHRDSGSHEQFF. The CDR3 DNA reads as TGTGCCCACCGGGACAGCGGAAGTCATGAGCAGTTCTTC.

The chain carries TRBV7-9 and TRBJ1-2; possible D gene TRBD1, 5 bases. V gave up 5 bases and J gave up 0 bases, with 19 bases separating them. There are 17 residues in the CDR3. CDR1 and CDR2 (germline): SEHNR, FQNEAQ (reference sequence). Here the CDR3 reads CASSPVSVGQPNYGYTF. The CDR3 DNA follows: TGTGCCAGCAGCCCAGTTTCTGTGGGGCAACCTAACTATGGCTACACCTTC.

The J gene is TRBJ2-7, the V gene TRBV5-6; 10 bases are shared with TRBD1. This CDR3 has 15 amino acids. The germline CDR1 and CDR2 sequences are SGHDT and YYEEEE. J lost 2 bases, V lost 5 bases, and 7 bases had no gene match. CDR3 in amino acids: CASSPDRGLTYEQYF. CDR3 DNA: TGTGCCAGCAGTCCGGACAGGGGGTTAACCTACGAGCAGTACTTC.

J is TRBJ1-1 and V is TRBV4-2, with D possibly being TRBD1 (6 bases). V gave up 0 bases and J gave up 5 bases, with 16 bases separating them. Germline-derived CDR1 and CDR2 are LGHNA and YNFKEQ. The CDR3 runs 16 residues. CDR3 protein: CASSQDPQGRWTEAFF. The DNA for the CDR3 is TGTGCCAGCAGCCAAGATCCCCAGGGGCGGTGGACTGAAGCTTTCTTT.

This rearrangement joins TRBV7-6 to TRBJ2-5; the D gene is possibly TRBD2 (6 bases). CDR1 and CDR2 from the germline V gene are SGHVS and FNYEAQ. The CDR3 extends over 13 amino acids. V was pared by 5 bases and J by 2 bases, with 9 bases between. The CDR3 coding sequence is TGTGCCAGCAGCCGGGAGTTACAAGAGACCCAGTACTTC. Translated, it gives CASSRELQETQYF.

The chain carries TRBV5-5 and TRBJ1-5; TRBD1 is a possible D gene (5 bases). V was clipped by 3 bases and J by 2 bases, with 9 bases between them. Germline V gene sequence: CDR1 SGHKS, CDR2 YYEKEE (reference sequence). The CDR3 has 14 amino acids. The CDR3 spells CASSWGEGNQPQHF. CDR3 sequence (DNA): TGTGCCAGCAGCTGGGGGGAGGGCAATCAGCCCCAGCATTTT.

This chain uses TRBV30 with TRBJ1-2; 7 bases are a match to TRBD1. Trimming cost V 6 bases and J 4 bases; bases outside gene matches: 8. This CDR3 is built from 13 residues. CDR1 and CDR2 from the germline V gene are GTSNPN and SVGIG (reference sequence). The CDR3: CACSRGAPYGYTF. The CDR3 DNA is TGTGCCTGCAGCAGGGGGGCCCCCTATGGCTACACCTTC.

This clone was counted once. The CDR3 reads CASIGNMGQGTGYTF. For the CDR3, the DNA is TGTGCCAGCATCGGGAATATGGGACAGGGGACGGGCTACACCTTC. The gene calls are TRBV2 and TRBJ1-2; 10 bases agree with TRBD1. The CDR3 sequence is 15 residues long. V trimming: 7 bases; J trimming: 8 bases; junction bases outside the gene matches: 13. CDR1 is SNHLY, CDR2 FYNNEI, per germline.

This clone was seen just once. This rearrangement joins TRBV7-2 to TRBJ1-3, with unresolved D. This CDR3 is built from 14 residues. Deletions cut 5 bases from V and 0 bases from J, with 8 bases between. Germline CDR1 and CDR2: SGHTA and FQGNSA. As DNA, the CDR3 is TGTGCCAGCAGCCTCTCCGGCTCTGGAAACACCATATATTTT. Protein: CASSLSGSGNTIYF.

The gene calls are TRBV2 and TRBJ1-3; the D is unclear. Germline V gene sequence: CDR1 SNHLY, CDR2 FYNNEI. V gave up 5 bases and J gave up 2 bases, with 4 bases separating them. The CDR3 is made up of 12 amino acids. The CDR3 sequence: CASSPTGNTIYF. CDR3 sequence (DNA): TGTGCCAGCAGTCCTACTGGAAACACCATATATTTT.

The chain is built from TRBV5-4 and TRBJ2-2; 11 bases line up with TRBD2. V lost 4 bases, J lost 5 bases, and 4 bases stayed unmatched. This CDR3 comprises 15 residues. Looked up from germline, CDR1 is SGHNT and CDR2 is YYREEE (reference sequence). The CDR3 DNA sequence: TGTGCCAGCAGCACGGGACTAGCGGATACCGGGGAGCTGTTTTTT. Translated: CASSTGLADTGELFF.

The chain employs TRBV4-1 and TRBJ1-5; 10 nucleotides align to TRBD1. The trim removed 4 bases at V and 5 bases at J, leaving 5 bases unmatched. The CDR3 sequence is 15 residues long. CDR1 is MGHRA and CDR2 is YSYEKL in the germline V gene. In nucleotides, the CDR3 is TGCGCCAGCAGCCCTGGACAGGGGGAGGATCAGCCCCAGCATTTT. Amino acids: CASSPGQGEDQPQHF.

The rearrangement links TRBV7-9 to TRBJ2-7; 8 bases agree with TRBD2. The germline V gene encodes CDR1 SEHNR and CDR2 FQNEAQ (reference sequence). CDR3 length: 15 residues. The J segment lost 5 bases and the V segment lost 2 bases, leaving 8 bases of the junction unmatched. The CDR3 DNA is TGTGCCAGCAGCTTAACCGGGGGGGCCCCAGACGAGCAGTACTTC. It codes for CASSLTGGAPDEQYF.

The gene calls are TRBV27 and TRBJ1-2; D perhaps matches TRBD1 (6 bases). Germline-derived CDR1 and CDR2 are MNHEY and SMNVEV (reference sequence). The CDR3 is 13 residues long. V lost 5 bases to trimming and J lost 3 bases, with 10 bases between them. CDR3 nucleotides: TGTGCCAGCAGTGTGACAGGAGACTATGGCTACACCTTC. Translated, it gives CASSVTGDYGYTF.

The rearrangement uses TRBV7-2 and TRBJ1-1; TRBD1 agrees at 8 bases. Germline values: CDR1 SGHTA, CDR2 FQGNSA. The CDR3 spans 16 residues. The V gene end was trimmed by 5 bases and the J gene end by 6 bases; junction bases not matched to a gene: 14. CDR3 residues: CASSQDRDWSSSEAFF. The CDR3 bases are TGTGCCAGCAGCCAGGACAGGGATTGGAGTTCTTCTGAAGCTTTCTTT.

A word on this clone: This sample also contains other DNA sequences that code for the same CDR3. CDR3 sequence reads: CASSLGQSTDTQYF. The CDR3 nucleotides read TGCGCCAGCAGCTTGGGCCAGAGCACAGATACGCAGTATTTT. The chain has TRBV5-1 and TRBJ2-3, with D unresolved. Germline CDR1 reads SGHRS; CDR2 reads YFSETQ. V was shortened by 0 bases and J by 0 bases, with 5 bases between the two germline ends. The CDR3 is 14 amino acids.

The chain combines TRBV30 with TRBJ2-5, with TRBD2 matching 11 bases. Germline CDR1 GTSNPN, CDR2 SVGIG (reference sequence). With V trimmed by 0 bases and J by 4 bases, 1 base remained unmatched. The CDR3 length is 14 residues. The chain's CDR3 is CAWSVLAGAETQYF. In DNA, the CDR3 is TGTGCCTGGAGTGTACTAGCGGGGGCAGAGACCCAGTACTTC. The entire variable domain, with the rest obtained from reference TRBV30 and TRBJ2-5, is as follows: SQTIHQWPATLVQPVGSPLSLECTVEGTSNPNLYWYRQAAGRGLQLLFYSVGIGQISSEVPQNLSASRPQDRQFILSSKKLLLSDSGFYLCAWSVLAGAETQYFGPGTRLLVL.

This chain uses TRBV6-5 with TRBJ1-1; D is perhaps TRBD1 (5 bases). Germline V lookup: CDR1 MNHEY, CDR2 SVGAGI. V lost 0 bases and J lost 2, with 13 bases in between. The CDR3 extends over 16 amino acids. This CDR3 is CASSYSGGVGNTEAFF. The CDR3 DNA sequence: TGTGCCAGCAGTTACTCGGGAGGGGTTGGAAACACTGAAGCTTTCTTT.

Here the CDR3 reads CASSPGQGRVGEQFF. The CDR3 DNA follows: TGTGCCAGCAGCCCAGGACAGGGGCGGGTGGGTGAGCAGTTCTTC. The V and J genes are TRBV7-6 and TRBJ2-1; TRBD1 matches 9 bases. Germline assignment: CDR1 SGHVS and CDR2 FNYEAQ. This CDR3 is built from 15 residues. With V trimmed by 5 bases and J by 9 bases, 11 bases remained unmatched.

The rearrangement joins TRBV5-6 to TRBJ2-7, with D hard to call. V was pared by 4 bases and J by 4 bases, with 6 bases between. CDR3 length equals 11 residues. Germline V gene sequence: CDR1 SGHDT, CDR2 YYEEEE. DNA for the CDR3: TGTGCCAGCAGCCCACAGTACGAGCAGTACTTC. Its translation is CASSPQYEQYF.